Presented here are 24 T cell receptor beta chains from one specimen sequenced in a study of T cell changes during pregnancy in multiple sclerosis (dated by TCRdb to about 2019). Library method: the immunoSEQ multiplex PCR assay. Entries here come from immuneACCESS through TCRdb and include only in-frame sequences with V and J called. Some clones fail to appear in such tables; in the studies checked, an unresolved V gene covers under half of the shortfall, and the cause of the remainder is unknown. For this sample there are about 47,000 clones; about 92% appear just once. Roughly 2.2% of the sample is taken by the ten largest. Sequencing was performed on peripheral blood, taken in the third trimester of pregnancy. The origin of the receptors is a female donor with multiple sclerosis, enrolled in a pregnancy study.

This chain links TRBV19 with TRBJ2-7, with TRBD2 identical over 10 bases. The CDR3 is 14 amino acids. V trimming: 10 bases; J trimming: 5 bases; junction bases outside the gene matches: 11. Germline V gives CDR1 LNHDA, CDR2 SQIVND (reference sequence). The CDR3 spells CATRTLAGVNEQYF. The DNA for the CDR3 is TGTGCCACCCGCACCCTAGCGGGAGTTAACGAGCAGTACTTC. Looking up the rest from reference TRBV19 and TRBJ2-7 gives the full variable domain: DGGITQSPKYLFRKEGQNVTLSCEQNLNHDAMYWYRQDPGQGLRLIYYSQIVNDFQKGDIAEGYSVSREKKESFPLTVTSAQKNPTAFYLCATRTLAGVNEQYFGPGTRLTVT.

The chain uses TRBV10-3 and TRBJ2-3; 14 bases align to TRBD2. This CDR3 has 16 residues. V shed 8 bases and J 5 bases; nucleotides not matched to a gene: 9. CDR1 and CDR2 (germline): ENHRY, SYGVKD. In DNA, the CDR3 is TGTGCCATCCTCAGGGGACTAGCGGGAGATGGAGATACGCAGTATTTT. This sequence encodes CAILRGLAGDGDTQYF.

V gene TRBV5-1 combines with J gene TRBJ1-6; D remains unclear. The ends were cut back, 0 bases at V and 6 bases at J, with 10 bases in the middle. CDR1 and CDR2 from the germline V gene are SGHRS and YFSETQ. The CDR3 spans 15 residues. For the CDR3, the DNA is TGCGCCAGCAGCTTGGCCCCGCCGGTTAATTCACCCCTCCACTTT. This codes for CASSLAPPVNSPLHF.

V and J are TRBV9 and TRBJ1-1; no reliable D call. V was clipped by 0 bases and J by 0 bases, with 3 bases between them. The CDR3 extends over 13 amino acids. CDR1 SGDLS and CDR2 YYNGEE come from the germline V gene. CDR3 DNA: TGTGCCAGCAGCGTAGACTTGAACACTGAAGCTTTCTTT. Amino acids: CASSVDLNTEAFF.

Concerning this clone itself: Its ends do not fully match the called genes, so a read error is possible. The chain carries TRBV6-5 and TRBJ2-1, with 7 bases fitting TRBD2. In germline, CDR1 is MNHEY, CDR2 SVGAGI. The length of the CDR3 is 15 residues. CDR3 protein: CASKRTSDYFNKQFF. Here the CDR3 DNA reads TGTGCCAGCAAAAGAACTAGCGACTATTTCAATAAGCAGTTCTTC.

On this clone itself: This same CDR3 is encoded by further DNA sequences in the sample. The chain uses TRBV6-5 and TRBJ2-4; 7 bases line up with TRBD1. With 0 bases clipped from V and 3 bases from J, the junction kept 2 bases outside the gene matches. Germline lookup yields CDR1 MNHEY and CDR2 SVGAGI. CDR3 length: 15 residues. Here the CDR3 DNA reads TGTGCCAGCAGTTACTCTCCAGGGGGCAAAAACATTCAGTACTTC. Translation: CASSYSPGGKNIQYF.

The J gene is TRBJ1-4, the V gene TRBV6-1; the D is unclear. The germline CDR1 and CDR2 sequences are MNHNS and SASEGT. V lost 2 bases and J lost 10, with 14 bases in between. CDR3 length: 14 residues. The CDR3 coding sequence is TGTGCCAGCAGTGAATCTTATGGCCCAGGAAAACTGTTTTTT. It codes for CASSESYGPGKLFF.

The gene calls are TRBV6-1 and TRBJ2-1; 8 bases are shared with TRBD2. Trimming cost V 6 bases and J 4 bases; bases outside gene matches: 8. The CDR3 contains 15 residues. Germline CDR1 is MNHNS and CDR2 is SASEGT. For the CDR3, the DNA is TGTGCCAGCAGAAAGACTAGCGACGTGTACAATGAGCAGTTCTTC. Translated, it gives CASRKTSDVYNEQFF.

The chain carries TRBV9 and TRBJ2-7; the match to TRBD1 covers 7 bases. Trimming removed 4 bases from V and 1 base from J; junction bases left unmatched: 5. The germline V gene encodes CDR1 SGDLS and CDR2 YYNGEE. The CDR3 is 14 residues long. CDR3: CASSFRDSSYEQYF. CDR3 coding DNA: TGTGCCAGCAGCTTCCGGGACAGTTCCTACGAGCAGTACTTC.

This clone was counted a single time. The gene calls are TRBV10-1 and TRBJ2-3; 12 bases agree with TRBD2. Trimming took 7 bases from V and 2 from J; bases not matched to a gene: 7. The CDR3 runs 16 residues. Germline loops: CDR1 WNHNN, CDR2 SYGVQD (reference sequence). CDR3 sequence reads: CASKKTSGRVTDTQYF. In DNA form, the CDR3 reads TGCGCCAGCAAGAAGACTAGCGGGAGAGTCACAGATACGCAGTATTTT.

The gene calls are TRBV7-2 and TRBJ2-7; tentative D call: TRBD1 (5 bases). There are 17 residues in the CDR3. Trimming pared 2 bases from V and 2 bases from J, leaving 19 bases between. Per the germline V gene, CDR1 is SGHTA and CDR2 is FQGNSA. DNA for the CDR3: TGTGCCAGCAGCTTAAGGGCTCTTACAGGCTCTGCCTACGAGCAGTACTTC. As protein: CASSLRALTGSAYEQYF.

This chain connects TRBV19 to TRBJ2-7; 8 bases match TRBD1. The J segment lost 3 bases and the V segment lost 3 bases, leaving 4 bases of the junction unmatched. Germline V lookup: CDR1 LNHDA, CDR2 SQIVND (reference sequence). The CDR3 consists of 14 residues. The CDR3, as DNA: TGTGCCAGTAGTATGGCAGGGGGCTACTACGAGCAGTACTTC. Protein: CASSMAGGYYEQYF.

The rearrangement links TRBV29-1 to TRBJ1-2; D perhaps matches TRBD1 (5 bases). This CDR3 has 12 amino acids. CDR1 is SQVTM, CDR2 ANQGSEA, per germline. V lost 3 bases and J 5 bases, leaving 10 bases between the germline ends. The CDR3 coding sequence is TGCAGCGTTGATCAGGGTGAATATGGCTACACCTTC. Translated, it gives CSVDQGEYGYTF. The full variable domain, in which reference TRBV29-1 and TRBJ1-2 provide the parts outside the CDR3, is SAVISQKPSRDICQRGTSLTIQCQVDSQVTMMFWYRQQPGQSLTLIATANQGSEATYESGFVIDKFPISRPNLTFSTLTVSNMSPEDSSIYLCSVDQGEYGYTFGSGTRLTVV.

The genes are TRBV19 and TRBJ1-1; no firm D call. The CDR3 extends over 15 amino acids. CDR1 is LNHDA, CDR2 SQIVND, per germline (reference sequence). Trimming removed 7 bases from V and 4 bases from J, with 19 bases in between. The CDR3 sequence is CASTPGRGGGTEAFF. The CDR3 coding sequence is TGTGCCAGTACCCCGGGCCGGGGAGGAGGCACTGAAGCTTTCTTT.

The DNA of the CDR3 is TGTGCCAGTACCTGGGGAGGGGGCACTGAAGCTTTCTTT. Amino acids: CASTWGGGTEAFF. The rearrangement joins TRBV19 to TRBJ1-1; possibly TRBD1 for D (6 bases). Deletions cut 7 bases from V and 4 bases from J, with 13 bases between. Germline CDR1 is LNHDA and CDR2 is SQIVND (reference sequence). The CDR3 has 13 residues.

The chain joins TRBV19 to TRBJ1-5; TRBD1 agrees at 7 bases. J was trimmed by 0 bases and V by 7 bases; bases with no gene match: 12. This CDR3 spans 17 amino acids. Germline V gene lookup returns CDR1 LNHDA and CDR2 SQIVND (reference sequence). The chain's CDR3 is CASIKGGRGYSNQPQHF. The CDR3 DNA reads as TGTGCCAGTATTAAAGGGGGCAGGGGGTATAGCAATCAGCCCCAGCATTTT.

The genes are TRBV5-4 and TRBJ2-1, with 9 bases lining up with TRBD2. V was clipped by 1 base and J by 5 bases; unmatched bases: 4. This CDR3 has 15 residues. Germline CDR1 SGHNT, CDR2 YYREEE (reference sequence). Here the CDR3 reads CASSLSAGGNNEQFF. The CDR3, as DNA: TGTGCCAGCAGCTTGTCAGCGGGAGGCAACAATGAGCAGTTCTTC.

The J gene is TRBJ2-1, the V gene TRBV6-5; 7 bases line up with TRBD1. The CDR3 is made up of 13 amino acids. The J segment lost 9 bases and the V segment lost 7 bases, leaving 9 bases of the junction unmatched. CDR1 is MNHEY, CDR2 SVGAGI, per germline. CDR3 protein: CASKPTGAGEQFF. In nucleotides, the CDR3 is TGTGCCAGCAAACCAACAGGGGCGGGTGAGCAGTTCTTC.

The genes are TRBV10-3 and TRBJ1-1; D not resolved. The V gene lost 8 bases and the J gene lost 1 base, with 17 bases spanning the gap. CDR3 length: 15 residues. Germline V lookup: CDR1 ENHRY, CDR2 SYGVKD. The CDR3 DNA sequence: TGTGCCATCGGCTCCCCAATACCTCAGAACACTGAAGCTTTCTTT. Residues: CAIGSPIPQNTEAFF.

The chain is built from TRBV5-1 and TRBJ1-1; D is undetermined. Germline V lookup: CDR1 SGHRS, CDR2 YFSETQ. V lost 4 bases, J lost 0 bases, and 7 bases lay in between. CDR3 length equals 13 residues. The CDR3: CASSINMNTEAFF. For the CDR3, the DNA is TGCGCCAGCAGCATTAATATGAACACTGAAGCTTTCTTT.

This clone was seen just once. V gene TRBV6-5 combines with J gene TRBJ2-2; TRBD1 aligns across 7 bases. Per germline, CDR1 MNHEY and CDR2 SVGAGI. J was trimmed by 1 base and V by 5 bases; bases with no gene match: 4. The length of the CDR3 is 15 residues. In DNA form, the CDR3 reads TGTGCCAGCAGTCGACAGGGAATGAACACCGGGGAGCTGTTTTTT. It is translated as CASSRQGMNTGELFF.

The CDR3 nucleotides are TGTGCCAGCAGTTCCAGGACAGGAGCGGAAGATACGCAGTATTTT. The encoded protein is CASSSRTGAEDTQYF. The rearrangement uses TRBV27 and TRBJ2-3; 7 bases agree with TRBD1. The CDR3 totals 15 residues. Germline V lookup: CDR1 MNHEY, CDR2 SMNVEV (reference sequence). V dropped 4 bases and J dropped 5; count of bases not matched to a gene: 9.

The chain combines TRBV19 with TRBJ1-1; weak D call: TRBD1 (6 bases). Germline V lookup: CDR1 LNHDA, CDR2 SQIVND (reference sequence). The CDR3 totals 15 residues. The V and J ends lost 6 bases and 4 bases respectively, with 18 bases between them. CDR3 loop: CASRPQQGWTTEAFF. DNA of the CDR3: TGTGCCAGTAGACCTCAACAGGGTTGGACCACTGAAGCTTTCTTT.

The chain's CDR3 is CSAGHNTEAFF. The DNA of the CDR3 is TGCAGCGCAGGACACAACACTGAAGCTTTCTTT. The chain combines TRBV29-1 with TRBJ1-1; possibly TRBD1 for D (5 bases). Germline CDR1 SQVTM, CDR2 ANQGSEA. Trimming removed 7 bases from V and 2 bases from J, with 8 bases in between. The CDR3 covers 11 residues.